Below, 19 T cell receptor beta chains from the same sample are listed, as sequenced in a study of T cell repertoires in cytomegalovirus infection. TCRdb called the reads again in MiXCR, with one record for every CDR3 protein. The sample lists under 200,000 distinct CDR3 sequences; roughly 30% were seen once. The specimen was PBMCs. The receptors were sampled from a human donor in good health (CMV status not recorded). Some clones in this sample may be carry-over from other donors' samples.

The sample holds a few counts of this clonotype. The rearrangement joins TRBV11-2 to TRBJ2-3, with D tentatively TRBD1 (5 bases). CDR1 is SGHAT, CDR2 FQNNGV, per germline. This CDR3 has 14 amino acids. Trimming removed 5 bases at V and 0 bases at J, with 9 bases between. This CDR3 is CASSGARSTDTQYF. For the CDR3, the DNA is TGTGCCAGCAGCGGGGCCCGTAGCACAGATACGCAGTATTTT.

The chain is built from TRBV5-1 and TRBJ2-5; no firm D call. The CDR3 consists of 14 residues. Germline V gene lookup returns CDR1 SGHRS and CDR2 YFSETQ. Deletions cut 2 bases from V and 3 bases from J, with 11 bases between. CDR3 sequence (DNA): TGCGCCAGCAGCTTATCGACGCGTGAAGAGACCCAGTACTTC. This encodes CASSLSTREETQYF.

This clonotype was detected a few times. The chain uses TRBV25-1 and TRBJ2-7; no firm D call. The germline V and J ends were trimmed by 8 bases and 2 bases, with 13 bases remaining between them. The CDR3 spans 13 residues. Germline assignment: CDR1 MGHDK and CDR2 SYGVNS. CDR3: CASGVTGAYEQYF. The DNA of the CDR3 is TGTGCCAGCGGAGTCACTGGAGCCTACGAGCAGTACTTC.

The chain has TRBV19 and TRBJ2-5; no clear D gene. V was clipped by 7 bases and J by 1 base, with 10 bases between them. Germline CDR1 reads LNHDA; CDR2 reads SQIVND (reference sequence). The CDR3 is made up of 13 amino acids. CDR3 region: CASNKDGQETQYF. CDR3 nucleotide sequence: TGTGCCAGTAACAAGGACGGCCAAGAGACCCAGTACTTC.

This clonotype was counted between two and nine times. The rearrangement uses TRBV12-3 or TRBV12-4 and TRBJ2-1; D perhaps matches TRBD2 (5 bases). The CDR3 has 14 residues. Trimming pared 0 bases from V and 9 bases from J, leaving 12 bases between. The CDR3 sequence: CASSLAGAAGEQFF. The CDR3 region has the DNA TGTGCCAGCAGTTTAGCAGGCGCTGCGGGTGAGCAGTTCTTC.

This rearrangement joins TRBV19 to TRBJ2-5; D is unclear. The germline V and J ends were trimmed by 5 bases and 6 bases, with 7 bases remaining between them. Germline values: CDR1 LNHDA, CDR2 SQIVND (reference sequence). This CDR3 spans 11 amino acids. The CDR3 loop is CASSRGKTQYF. The CDR3 bases are TGTGCCAGTAGTCGTGGGAAGACCCAGTACTTC.

In this sample, this clonotype turned up many times. V is TRBV7-2 and J is TRBJ1-6, with D hard to call. The CDR3 consists of 15 residues. Per germline, CDR1 SGHTA and CDR2 FQGNSA. V gave up 5 bases and J gave up 7 bases, with 15 bases separating them. CDR3 sequence reads: CASSRVVGGNSPLHF. CDR3 sequence (DNA): TGTGCCAGCAGCCGCGTGGTGGGTGGGAATTCACCCCTCCACTTT. Full variable domain (missing parts from reference TRBV7-2 and TRBJ1-6): GAGVSQSPSNKVTEKGKDVELRCDPISGHTALYWYRQSLGQGLEFLIYFQGNSAPDKSGLPSDRFSAERTGGSVSTLTIQRTQQEDSAVYLCASSRVVGGNSPLHFGNGTRLTVT.

The chain carries TRBV19 and TRBJ1-5, with 8 nucleotides matching TRBD1. Germline-derived CDR1 and CDR2 are LNHDA and SQIVND (reference sequence). The CDR3 is 15 residues long. V lost 6 bases to trimming and J lost 0 bases; unmatched junction nucleotides: 4. CDR3 sequence reads: CASSRQGYSNQPQHF. CDR3 sequence (DNA): TGTGCCAGTAGCCGACAGGGGTATAGCAATCAGCCCCAGCATTTT.

This clonotype was seen at least ten times. The V and J genes are TRBV6-1 and TRBJ2-3; D gene uncertain. Looked up from germline, CDR1 is MNHNS and CDR2 is SASEGT. V lost 7 bases and J 1 base, leaving 18 bases between the germline ends. CDR3 length: 16 amino acids. The CDR3 sequence: CASIPPVKLRTDTQYF. The DNA for the CDR3 is TGTGCCAGCATCCCTCCCGTAAAGTTACGCACAGATACGCAGTATTTT.

J is TRBJ2-2 and V is TRBV5-1; 9 bases are shared with TRBD1. The CDR3 is 18 amino acids. Germline V CDR1 and CDR2: SGHRS, YFSETQ. The V gene end was trimmed by 4 bases and the J gene end by 3 bases; junction bases not matched to a gene: 13. The CDR3 sequence: CASSLIQGADRDTGELFF. The DNA of the CDR3 is TGCGCCAGCAGCCTGATACAGGGGGCGGATCGGGACACCGGGGAGCTGTTTTTT.

This clonotype was detected only a few times. CDR3 nucleotides: TGTGCCAGCAGTTCGTCCCGGGTGAACACCGGGGAGCTGTTTTTT. Encoded protein: CASSSSRVNTGELFF. The chain recombines TRBV27 with TRBJ2-2; D ambiguous. CDR3 size: 15 residues. Germline CDR1 reads MNHEY; CDR2 reads SMNVEV (reference sequence). The V end was cut by 4 bases, the J end by 1 base, with 10 bases between.

This chain joins TRBV20-1 and TRBJ2-3; D is perhaps TRBD1 or TRBD2 (6 bases each). Trimming removed 5 bases at V and 3 bases at J, with 18 bases between. Per the germline V gene, CDR1 is DFQATT and CDR2 is SNEGSKA (reference sequence). The CDR3 runs to 15 residues. The CDR3 coding sequence is TGCAGTGCTTCTCCTGGGGGGCTAGAGACAGATACGCAGTATTTT. The encoded protein is CSASPGGLETDTQYF.

This clonotype was observed many times. The chain has TRBV12-3 or TRBV12-4 and TRBJ1-3; D is undetermined. The CDR3 spans 14 residues. Trimming took 6 bases from V and 0 from J, leaving 9 bases between them. The CDR3 region has the DNA TGTGCCAGCAGCCATGGGGACTCTGGAAACACCATATATTTT. The encoded protein is CASSHGDSGNTIYF.

This clonotype has just a few counts. The chain has TRBV5-8 and TRBJ1-2; unclear D gene. Germline CDR1 is SGHTS and CDR2 is YDEGEE. Trimming took 0 bases from V and 7 from J, leaving 4 bases between them. The CDR3 spans 11 residues. This chain's CDR3 is CASSLGIGYTF. The CDR3 DNA follows: TGTGCCAGCAGCTTGGGGATTGGCTACACCTTC.

The chain couples TRBV19 to TRBJ1-2; D is perhaps TRBD1 (5 bases). This CDR3 has 15 residues. Deletions cut 4 bases from V and 0 bases from J, with 12 bases between. CDR1 is LNHDA and CDR2 is SQIVND in the germline V gene (reference sequence). The CDR3 DNA follows: TGTGCCAGTAGTACCCCCCGACAGTCTAACTATGGCTACACCTTC. It yields the protein CASSTPRQSNYGYTF.

J is TRBJ2-3 and V is TRBV12-3 or TRBV12-4; no clear D gene. The CDR3 extends over 16 amino acids. The V gene lost 5 bases and the J gene lost 4 bases, with 19 bases spanning the gap. The chain's CDR3 is CASSPRGVPPSDTQYF. Here the CDR3 DNA reads TGTGCCAGCAGTCCCCGAGGAGTCCCACCATCAGATACGCAGTATTTT.

V usage is TRBV6-1 and J usage is TRBJ1-6; weak D call: TRBD1 (6 bases). Germline V gene lookup returns CDR1 MNHNS and CDR2 SASEGT. This CDR3 contains 15 residues. The germline V and J ends were trimmed by 6 bases and 7 bases, with 16 bases remaining between them. CDR3 DNA: TGTGCCAGCAGCCCGAGAGACAGGTCGAATTCACCCCTCCACTTT. Translated: CASSPRDRSNSPLHF.

The chain links TRBV5-6 to TRBJ2-5; D possibly corresponds to TRBD2 (5 bases). The CDR3 consists of 14 residues. The V gene lost 0 bases and the J gene lost 4 bases, with 10 bases spanning the gap. Germline loops: CDR1 SGHDT, CDR2 YYEEEE. CDR3 nucleotides: TGTGCCAGCAGCTTGGGTAACCGGGGAGAGACCCAGTACTTC. Amino acid sequence: CASSLGNRGETQYF.

This clonotype appeared many times. The CDR3 bases are TGTGCCAGCAGCTTAGATTCGGGGAGATGGGCCACTGAAGCTTTCTTT. This translates into CASSLDSGRWATEAFF. This chain links TRBV11-2 with TRBJ1-1; D remains ambiguous. V was trimmed by 0 bases and J by 4 bases, leaving 15 bases between them. Germline V lookup: CDR1 SGHAT, CDR2 FQNNGV. The CDR3 is 16 amino acids.